This entry lists 30 T cell receptor beta chains sequenced from one sample in a study of beta chain features in type 1 diabetes. Isolated RNA was reverse transcribed in full, so expressed TCRB transcripts were sequenced. Produced via immunoSEQ multiplex PCR; TCRdb's table is partial and in-frame only. Of 860,000 or so clones detected, around a sixth appear once; the ten largest clones hold about 0.02%. Material for sequencing was naive CD4+ T cells from blood. These receptor sequences come from a woman younger than 30 in good health.

This clone was detected only a few times. V usage is TRBV10-3 and J usage is TRBJ2-1; 13 bases agree with TRBD2. Germline CDR1 reads ENHRY; CDR2 reads SYGVKD. Trimming cost V 4 bases and J 9 bases; bases outside gene matches: 9. The CDR3 has 16 residues. CDR3 coding DNA: TGTGCCATCAGTGTGGGTCTACTAGCGGGAGGGCCTGAGCAGTTCTTC. Its protein product is CAISVGLLAGGPEQFF.

The V and J genes are TRBV11-2 and TRBJ2-7; D is uncertain. Germline V gene sequence: CDR1 SGHAT, CDR2 FQNNGV. V lost 1 base and J 5 bases, leaving 6 bases between the germline ends. The CDR3 is made up of 12 amino acids. The DNA of the CDR3 is TGTGCCAGCAGCTTAGGCCGGAACGAGCAGTACTTC. As protein: CASSLGRNEQYF.

This clone was observed a few times. The chain employs TRBV18 and TRBJ1-1, with 7 bases lining up with TRBD1. V was clipped by 2 bases and J by 1 base; unmatched bases: 7. This CDR3 region has 16 residues. Germline V CDR1 and CDR2: KGHSH, LQKENI. CDR3 protein: CASSPIRGLGNTEAFF. The CDR3 DNA is TGTGCCAGCTCACCAATAAGGGGGCTAGGGAACACTGAAGCTTTCTTT.

In its sample, this clone was seen once. The chain uses TRBV19 and TRBJ1-1; D is undetermined. The CDR3 contains 12 residues. With 4 bases removed from V and 3 bases from J, the gap between germline ends came to 6 bases. Germline CDR1 LNHDA, CDR2 SQIVND (reference sequence). CDR3 DNA: TGTGCCAGTAGTAGCATCCACACTGAAGCTTTCTTT. It specifies CASSSIHTEAFF. Variable domain in full (rest from reference TRBV19 and TRBJ1-1): DGGITQSPKYLFRKEGQNVTLSCEQNLNHDAMYWYRQDPGQGLRLIYYSQIVNDFQKGDIAEGYSVSREKKESFPLTVTSAQKNPTAFYLCASSSIHTEAFFGQGTRLTVV.

This clone has only one observation. The genes are TRBV5-1 and TRBJ1-4; no clear D. The germline CDR1 and CDR2 sequences are SGHRS and YFSETQ. CDR3 length: 12 amino acids. The V end was cut by 3 bases, the J end by 12 bases, with 12 bases between. CDR3 sequence reads: CASSSGLSELFF. CDR3 coding DNA: TGCGCCAGCAGCTCAGGCCTTTCAGAACTGTTTTTT.

V and J are TRBV10-3 and TRBJ2-7; 13 positions agree with TRBD2. The V and J ends lost 11 bases and 7 bases, in that order; junction bases with no gene match: 11. The CDR3 spans 14 residues. Per the germline V gene, CDR1 is ENHRY and CDR2 is SYGVKD. This CDR3 is CAAARLAGGSEQYF. CDR3 nucleotides: TGTGCCGCTGCTAGACTAGCGGGAGGATCTGAGCAGTACTTC.

This clone was recorded a few times. This chain uses TRBV6-1 with TRBJ1-2, with 7 bases matching TRBD1. The CDR3 is made up of 13 amino acids. Losses at the gene ends were 6 bases for V and 5 bases for J; bases not matched to a gene: 6. Germline assignment: CDR1 MNHNS and CDR2 SASEGT. The CDR3 coding sequence is TGTGCCAGCAGCCGGACAGGCCAATATGGCTACACCTTC. It encodes CASSRTGQYGYTF.

The sample holds a few counts of this clone. The gene calls are TRBV6-5 and TRBJ1-1, with D uncertain. The CDR3 spans 15 residues. In germline, CDR1 is MNHEY, CDR2 SVGAGI. V was trimmed by 7 bases and J by 2 bases, leaving 17 bases between them. In DNA, the CDR3 is TGTGCCAGCACCTCCGTTGCGGCGGGAAACACTGAAGCTTTCTTT. This codes for CASTSVAAGNTEAFF.

Remarks on this clone: The junction shows a germline mismatch at one end, possibly a read error. The same CDR3 arises from other DNA sequences in this sample as well. The chain recombines TRBV7-2 with TRBJ1-4; D possibly corresponds to TRBD1 (5 bases). CDR1 SGHTA and CDR2 FQGNSA come from the germline V gene. The length of the CDR3 is 14 residues. CDR3 amino acids: CASSTDSRNEKLFF. CDR3 in DNA: TGTGCCAGCAGCACCGACAGTCGTAATGAAAAACTTTTTTTT.

In its sample, this clone was seen a few times. The chain links TRBV9 to TRBJ2-1; D call uncertain. The V end lost 3 bases, the J end lost 5 bases, and 12 bases lay between the germline ends. There are 14 residues in the CDR3. In germline, CDR1 is SGDLS, CDR2 YYNGEE. CDR3 region: CASSARWQHNEQFF. CDR3 nucleotides: TGTGCCAGCAGCGCGCGGTGGCAGCACAATGAGCAGTTCTTC.

This chain uses TRBV5-4 with TRBJ2-5; 10 nucleotides line up with TRBD2. This CDR3 region has 17 residues. The V gene's germline CDR1 is SGHNT and CDR2 YYREEE (reference sequence). The V and J ends lost 0 bases and 5 bases, in that order; junction bases with no gene match: 10. Here the CDR3 reads CASSLVRAGGPRETQYF. CDR3 bases: TGTGCCAGCAGCTTGGTCCGAGCGGGAGGGCCTCGGGAGACCCAGTACTTC. The full variable domain, rest sourced from reference TRBV5-4 and TRBJ2-5, is ETGVTQSPTHLIKTRGQQVTLRCSSQSGHNTVSWYQQALGQGPQFIFQYYREEENGRGNFPPRFSGLQFPNYSSELNVNALELDDSALYLCASSLVRAGGPRETQYFGPGTRLLVL.

A few counts support this clone. The rearrangement links TRBV10-3 to TRBJ2-1, with 8 bases that match TRBD2. Germline assignment: CDR1 ENHRY and CDR2 SYGVKD. This CDR3 is 16 amino acids long. J lost 6 bases, V lost 7 bases, and 14 bases had no gene match. The DNA of the CDR3 is TGTGCCATCACGGCGGGGTCCCAGCGGGGGATCAATGAGCAGTTCTTC. It encodes CAITAGSQRGINEQFF.

V usage is TRBV4-2 and J usage is TRBJ2-7; D possibly matches TRBD1 or TRBD2 (6 bases each). Germline loops: CDR1 LGHNA, CDR2 YNFKEQ. The CDR3 covers 18 residues. V was cut by 0 bases and J by 1 base, with 19 bases left in between. CDR3 DNA: TGTGCCAGCAGCCAAGATCAGGGGAGGTTAGCGCCTTCCTACGAGCAGTACTTC. It codes for CASSQDQGRLAPSYEQYF.

This clone was found a few times. The chain couples TRBV7-2 to TRBJ2-1, with D tentatively TRBD1 (7 bases). The germline V gene encodes CDR1 SGHTA and CDR2 FQGNSA. V gave up 4 bases and J gave up 6 bases, with 25 bases separating them. This CDR3 has 18 amino acids. The CDR3 is CASSSPRGGGVGSNEQFF. CDR3 coding DNA: TGTGCCAGCAGCTCCCCAAGAGGAGGGGGCGTCGGTAGCAATGAGCAGTTCTTC.

The rearrangement joins TRBV6-5 to TRBJ1-2, with D uncertain. The germline gives CDR1 MNHEY, CDR2 SVGAGI. V lost 0 bases and J lost 5, with 13 bases in between. The CDR3 has 15 residues. Here the CDR3 DNA reads TGTGCCAGCAGTTACTCGTACTCCCCGAATTATGGCTACACCTTC. This codes for CASSYSYSPNYGYTF.

The J gene is TRBJ1-4, the V gene TRBV6-1, with D tentatively TRBD1 (5 bases). Per the germline V gene, CDR1 is MNHNS and CDR2 is SASEGT. The CDR3 is made up of 15 amino acids. V was trimmed by 6 bases and J by 5 bases, leaving 16 bases between them. Written as DNA, the CDR3 is TGTGCCAGCAGGACGGGTCAGGGATCAAATGAAAAACTGTTTTTT. It encodes CASRTGQGSNEKLFF.

The V call is TRBV6-1, the J call TRBJ2-7; D not certain. V dropped 7 bases and J dropped 3 bases, with 13 bases sitting between them. The germline gives CDR1 MNHNS, CDR2 SASEGT. This CDR3 has 13 residues. DNA of the CDR3: TGTGCCAGCATGAAGGACGGAAGCTACGAGCAGTACTTC. Its translation: CASMKDGSYEQYF.

V usage is TRBV23-1 and J usage is TRBJ2-2; 10 bases are a match to TRBD1. TRBV23-1 is an ORF for which the function is uncertain. J was trimmed by 0 bases and V by 7 bases; bases with no gene match: 8. The CDR3 is made up of 17 amino acids. The DNA of the CDR3 is TGCGCCAGCAAGCGTTCCGGGACAGGGGCGAACACCGGGGAGCTGTTTTTT. This gives the protein CASKRSGTGANTGELFF.

This clone was picked up one time. V usage is TRBV21-1 and J usage is TRBJ2-1; the table's TRBD1 call for D was not verified on the DNA. TRBV21-1 is described as a pseudogene. The CDR3 sequence is 16 residues long. CDR3: CASSKDWDRVPNEQFF. The DNA for the CDR3 is TGTGCCAGCAGCAAAGATTGGGACAGGGTACCGAATGAGCAGTTCTTC.

The chain combines TRBV19 with TRBJ2-5; either TRBD1 or TRBD2 may supply D (5 bases each). Trimming removed 3 bases from V and 5 bases from J, with 10 bases in between. Germline V gene data show CDR1 as LNHDA and CDR2 as SQIVND (reference sequence). The CDR3 length is 13 residues. The CDR3 DNA is TGTGCCAGTAGTATGTCTAGGGACGAGACCCAGTACTTC. Its protein product is CASSMSRDETQYF.

This chain joins TRBV7-9 and TRBJ2-1, with TRBD2 matching over 8 bases. This CDR3 is built from 16 residues. V lost 1 base, J lost 5 bases, and 7 bases stayed unmatched. Germline CDR1 SEHNR, CDR2 FQNEAQ (reference sequence). The CDR3 sequence: CASSLVPSGYDNEQFF. Written as DNA, the CDR3 is TGTGCCAGCAGCTTAGTCCCTAGCGGGTACGACAATGAGCAGTTCTTC.

This clone was found a few times. The genes are TRBV28 and TRBJ2-2; a weak D match, TRBD2 (6 bases). The CDR3 covers 15 residues. The germline V gene has CDR1 MDHEN and CDR2 SYDVKM. V lost 3 bases and J 6 bases, leaving 14 bases between the germline ends. The CDR3 DNA reads TGTGCCAGCAGTTTCATTACGGGAGTGTCCGGGGAGCTGTTTTTT. Protein: CASSFITGVSGELFF.

This clone was found a few times. The J gene is TRBJ1-5, the V gene TRBV19; 7 nucleotides align to TRBD1. J lost 5 bases, V lost 7 bases, and 8 bases had no gene match. Germline V gives CDR1 LNHDA, CDR2 SQIVND (reference sequence). The CDR3 spans 14 residues. The chain's CDR3 is CASTAGQSYQPQHF. CDR3 coding DNA: TGTGCCAGTACCGCGGGACAGAGTTATCAGCCCCAGCATTTT.

Only a few counts were recorded for this clone. CDR3 loop: CSVARLAGEQYF. Here the CDR3 DNA reads TGCAGCGTTGCACGGCTAGCGGGCGAGCAGTACTTC. V gene TRBV29-1 combines with J gene TRBJ2-7; TRBD2 agrees at 8 bases. The V segment lost 4 bases and the J segment 6 bases; nucleotides outside the gene matches: 5. CDR1 and CDR2 from the germline V gene are SQVTM and ANQGSEA. The length of the CDR3 is 12 residues.

The gene calls are TRBV7-9 and TRBJ2-1, with 8 bases identical to TRBD2. Germline V gene data show CDR1 as SEHNR and CDR2 as FQNEAQ (reference sequence). Unmatched junction bases numbered 6, after V lost 3 bases and J lost 2 bases. CDR3 size: 16 residues. The CDR3 DNA sequence: TGTGCCAGCAGCTTTACTAGGGGACTAGCCTACAATGAGCAGTTCTTC. This encodes CASSFTRGLAYNEQFF.

The chain uses TRBV4-2 and TRBJ2-3; 7 nucleotides match TRBD2. From germline, CDR1 is LGHNA and CDR2 YNFKEQ. V gave up 0 bases and J gave up 0 bases; unmatched junction bases: 12. The CDR3 length is 19 residues. Here the CDR3 DNA reads TGTGCCAGCAGCCAAGAGGTATTTGCGGGAGCACTGAGCACAGATACGCAGTATTTT. Translation gives CASSQEVFAGALSTDTQYF.

This clone has a handful of counts. In the same sample, other DNA sequences code for this CDR3. This chain connects TRBV9 to TRBJ1-5; D unclear. This CDR3 has 13 residues. Germline loops: CDR1 SGDLS, CDR2 YYNGEE. The germline V and J ends were trimmed by 0 bases and 7 bases, with 8 bases remaining between them. The CDR3 spells CASSVDINQPQHF. In DNA form, the CDR3 reads TGTGCCAGCAGCGTAGACATCAACCAGCCCCAGCATTTT.

This clone was counted a few times. The chain is built from TRBV7-8 and TRBJ2-2; 11 bases are shared with TRBD2. The CDR3 loop spans 16 amino acids. Trimming took 5 bases from V and 1 from J; bases not matched to a gene: 3. Germline CDR1 reads SGHVS; CDR2 reads FQNEAQ. CDR3 in DNA: TGTGCCAGCAGCCCGACTAGCGGGATGAACACCGGGGAGCTGTTTTTT. This translates into CASSPTSGMNTGELFF. Filled out from reference TRBV7-8 and TRBJ2-2, the complete variable domain reads GAGVSQSPRYKVAKRGQDVALRCDPISGHVSLFWYQQALGQGPEFLTYFQNEAQLDKSGLPSDRFFAERPEGSVSTLKIQRTQQEDSAVYLCASSPTSGMNTGELFFGEGSRLTVL.

There are a few counts of this clone. The chain links TRBV19 to TRBJ1-5, with TRBD1 matching 9 bases. The CDR3 runs 15 residues. Germline trimming cut 6 bases from V and 6 bases from J; bases unmatched to any gene: 9. The germline gives CDR1 LNHDA, CDR2 SQIVND (reference sequence). DNA for the CDR3: TGTGCCAGTAGCCGAACAGGGGGCTTCGGTCAGCCCCAGCATTTT. It yields the protein CASSRTGGFGQPQHF.

Only one count was recorded for this clone. This rearrangement joins TRBV28 to TRBJ2-7, with D perhaps matching TRBD1 (6 bases). V lost 4 bases and J lost 2, with 15 bases in between. This CDR3 is built from 15 residues. Germline CDR1 reads MDHEN; CDR2 reads SYDVKM. The CDR3 sequence: CASSSRGKPPYEQYF. CDR3 bases: TGTGCCAGCAGTTCCAGGGGCAAACCACCCTACGAGCAGTACTTC.